The TCR beta chain described here comes from a study of cytomegalovirus exposure and HLA in healthy donors. Trimming took 1 base from V and 6 from J; bases not matched to a gene: 16. CDR1 and CDR2 (germline): SGHNT, YYREEE (reference sequence). CDR3 size: 19 residues. Use of 60 Vbeta and 13 Jbeta primers characterized the PCR. This table comes from immunoSEQ multiplex PCR, and its TCRdb copy is limited to in-frame clones, with some not included. The table has about 130,000 clones, 74% seen once; the top ten hold around 4.1%. This receptor was identified in a man aged 18 to 30 in good health and CMV-seropositive. V gene TRBV5-4 combines with J gene TRBJ2-2, with TRBD1 matching 9 bases. The sequencing sample was made of PBMCs. CDR3 nucleotides: TGTGCCAGCAGCTTGCCGCTCGGGACAGGGCTAATAGGGGCCGGGGAGCTGTTTTTT. This sequence encodes CASSLPLGTGLIGAGELFF.